What follows are 9 T cell receptor beta chains derived from one specimen sequenced in a study of post-analysis software for immune sequencing data. Findings and limits, study-wide: Higher frequency in patients than in controls was seen for about five TRBV segments, with TRBV5-6, TRBV5-1 and TRBV20-1 among them.

The library was made from cDNA and included unique molecular identifiers. MiXCR was run by TCRdb on the PCR reads, yielding one entry per CDR3 protein. The sample records around 200,000 distinct CDR3 sequences, approximately 29% being singletons. Their antigens are not known. Specimen: blood. All receptors derive from a girl aged 2-17 years with multiple sclerosis.

This clonotype was counted at least ten times. The chain combines TRBV6-5 with TRBJ2-3, with TRBD2 matching 15 bases. The length of the CDR3 is 15 residues. V was clipped by 6 bases and J by 5 bases; unmatched bases: 3. Germline V CDR1 and CDR2: MNHEY, SVGAGI. The CDR3 nucleotides are TGTGCCAGCAGCCAGGGACTAGCGGGGGGAGATACGCAGTATTTT. It translates to CASSQGLAGGDTQYF.

This clonotype was found a few times. The chain joins TRBV27 to TRBJ2-2; no clear D gene. V was trimmed by 3 bases and J by 1 base, leaving 6 bases between them. Germline CDR1 and CDR2: MNHEY and SMNVEV (reference sequence). The CDR3 sequence is 14 residues long. The CDR3 is CASSFRLNTGELFF. In DNA form, the CDR3 reads TGTGCCAGCAGTTTTCGGCTGAACACCGGGGAGCTGTTTTTT.

This clonotype was detected a few times. This chain connects TRBV13 to TRBJ2-1; D is undetermined. V dropped 5 bases and J dropped 8 bases, with 4 bases sitting between them. Germline CDR1 is PRHDT and CDR2 is FYEKMQ (reference sequence). This CDR3 is 10 amino acids long. The CDR3 spells CASSRHEQFF. The CDR3 nucleotides are TGTGCCAGCAGCCGCCATGAGCAGTTCTTC.

The chain has TRBV7-8 and TRBJ1-1; no definite D call. Trimming pared 1 base from V and 7 bases from J, leaving 10 bases between. CDR3 length: 13 amino acids. CDR1 and CDR2 (germline): SGHVS, FQNEAQ. DNA of the CDR3: TGTGCCAGCAGCTTAGTAGCGGGCGTTGAAGCTTTCTTT. It translates to CASSLVAGVEAFF.

The rearrangement uses TRBV5-1 and TRBJ1-6; D remains ambiguous. This CDR3 spans 13 amino acids. Germline loops: CDR1 SGHRS, CDR2 YFSETQ. Trimming pared 4 bases from V and 12 bases from J, leaving 14 bases between. The CDR3 loop reads CASSLDLPGPLHF. The CDR3, as DNA: TGCGCCAGCAGCCTAGACTTACCGGGACCCCTCCACTTT.

This clonotype was seen only a few times. The chain employs TRBV7-2 and TRBJ2-1, with TRBD2 matching 15 bases. This CDR3 has 13 residues. Losses at the gene ends were 5 bases for V and 15 bases for J; bases not matched to a gene: 5. Germline loops: CDR1 SGHTA, CDR2 FQGNSA. CDR3 nucleotides: TGTGCCAGCAGCGGGACTAGCGGGGGGATTGGGTTCTTC. Translation gives CASSGTSGGIGFF.

Turning to this clonotype: This may be a read error, as it is one base from a much larger clone. This chain links TRBV29-1 with TRBJ1-5; TRBD1 matches at 10 bases. CDR3 length equals 14 residues. Germline assignment: CDR1 SQVTM and CDR2 ANQGSEA. With 7 bases clipped from V and 4 bases from J, the junction kept 7 bases outside the gene matches. The CDR3 nucleotides read TGCAGCGCGACCGGGACAGGGGCTAATCAGCCCCAGCATTTT. Translation: CSATGTGANQPQHF.

Comment on this clonotype: This may be a read error: a much more frequent sequence differs by one nucleotide. The genes are TRBV29-1 and TRBJ1-2, with TRBD1 identical over 8 bases. V was clipped by 4 bases and J by 1 base; unmatched bases: 11. Per germline, CDR1 SQVTM and CDR2 ANQGSEA. The CDR3 runs 16 residues. This CDR3 reads CSVGAPGTGINYGYTF. Here the CDR3 DNA reads TGCAGCGTTGGGGCCCCCGGGACAGGAATTAACTATGGCTACACCTTC.

Concerning this clonotype itself: Given a much more abundant clone one base away, this may be a read error. The chain joins TRBV6-5 to TRBJ2-1; D gene unclear. Trimming removed 0 bases from V and 8 bases from J, with 8 bases in between. The CDR3 length is 13 residues. Germline V gives CDR1 MNHEY, CDR2 SVGAGI. CDR3 coding DNA: TGTGCCAGCAGTTACTCGAGCCATCATGAGCAGTTCTTC. Translating gives CASSYSSHHEQFF.